A selection of T cell receptor beta chains follows, all from one sample in a study of T cells in Graves' hyperthyroidism and ophthalmopathy. TCRdb reprocessed the multiplex PCR reads with MiXCR, giving one entry per CDR3 protein. The sample yields under 350,000 distinct CDR3 sequences, 25% to 30% seen once. The sample comprised blood. These receptors came from a middle-aged man with Graves' hyperthyroidism that later progressed to Graves' ophthalmopathy. Each CDR3 is given with its conserved first and last residue. The D gene is left open where the match is weak. Clone size, where shown, is once, few, many, or a class for clones that have expanded.

J gene,D gene,clone size,V gene,CDR3 DNA,CDR3 protein
TRBJ2-2,TRBD2,-,TRBV7-6,TGTGCCAGCAGCTTAGAGCAGCGGGAGGTTTCCGGGGAGCTGTTTTTT,CASSLEQREVSGELFF
TRBJ2-7,-,many,TRBV12-3/TRBV12-4,TGTGCCAGCAGTTTTCGAGGGTCGGGGTACGAGCAGTACTTC,CASSFRGSGYEQYF
TRBJ2-7,-,many,TRBV19,TGTGCCAGTAGCGAACGGGACACCGCCTACGAGCAGTACTTC,CASSERDTAYEQYF
TRBJ1-1,-,many,TRBV10-3,TGTGCCATCATCCCCGACAGCAACACTGAAGCTTTCTTT,CAIIPDSNTEAFF
TRBJ1-5,-,many,TRBV19,-,CASTSGRGQPQHF
TRBJ1-1,-,few,TRBV7-2,TGTGCCAGCAGCTTAGGGGAGATTAACACTGAAGCTTTCTTT,CASSLGEINTEAFF
TRBJ2-5,TRBD2,many,TRBV2,TGTGCCAGCAGCACTAGCGGCCAAGAGACCCAGTACTTC,CASSTSGQETQYF
TRBJ2-2,-,-,TRBV3-1,TGTGCCAGCAGCCAGGGGACGGGAGTCGGCACCGGGGAGCTGTTTTTT,CASSQGTGVGTGELFF
TRBJ2-5,-,many,TRBV27,TGTGCCAGCAGTTCCCACACTACTCCTGGGGAGACCCAGTACTTC,CASSSHTTPGETQYF
TRBJ2-7,TRBD1,many,TRBV6-1,TGTGCCAGCAGTGCCGGGGACAGGACCTACGAGCAGTACTTC,CASSAGDRTYEQYF
TRBJ1-1,-,many,TRBV19,TGTGCCAGTAGTATGGGGAGGATCACTGAAGCTTTCTTT,CASSMGRITEAFF
TRBJ1-2,-,many,TRBV5-1,TGCGCCAGCAGCTTGACGGACGGAAAAGAGGGCTACACCTTC,CASSLTDGKEGYTF
TRBJ1-5,TRBD1,many,TRBV6-5,TGTGCCAGCAGAAGGGACAGCAATAGCAATCAGCCCCAGCATTTT,CASRRDSNSNQPQHF
TRBJ1-2,-,many,TRBV14,TGTGCCAGCAGCCAAACCTCGGGAAGACATGGCTACACCTTC,CASSQTSGRHGYTF
TRBJ2-2,-,few,TRBV11-2,TGTGCCAGCAGCTTAAGTGGAAGTAGCCCGAACACCGGGGAGCTGTTTTTT,CASSLSGSSPNTGELFF
TRBJ2-6,-,-,TRBV27,TGTGCCAGCAGTAGACAGGAGGCGCGGGGGGCCAACGTCCTGACTTTC,CASSRQEARGANVLTF
TRBJ2-7,TRBD2,many,TRBV20-1,TGCAGTGCTAGAGATCGGAGGACTAGCTTCTACGAGCAGTACTTC,CSARDRRTSFYEQYF
TRBJ1-5,TRBD1,many,TRBV28,TGTGCCAGCAAGACAGGGTATAGCAATCAGCCCCAGCATTTT,CASKTGYSNQPQHF
TRBJ2-7,-,many,TRBV6-1,TGTGCCAGCAGTGAATCGGACGAGGCTGGGGAGCAGTACTTC,CASSESDEAGEQYF
TRBJ2-5,-,many,TRBV29-1,TGCAGCGCAAACTCCGCCGAGACCCAGTACTTC,CSANSAETQYF
TRBJ2-2,-,-,TRBV29-1,TGCAGCGTTGAAGCGTCTAGTGGCACCGGGGAGCTGTTTTTT,CSVEASSGTGELFF
TRBJ2-4,TRBD1,-,TRBV28,TGTGCCAGCAGTACCCGGGACAGGGGCGCCAAAAACATTCAGTACTTC,CASSTRDRGAKNIQYF